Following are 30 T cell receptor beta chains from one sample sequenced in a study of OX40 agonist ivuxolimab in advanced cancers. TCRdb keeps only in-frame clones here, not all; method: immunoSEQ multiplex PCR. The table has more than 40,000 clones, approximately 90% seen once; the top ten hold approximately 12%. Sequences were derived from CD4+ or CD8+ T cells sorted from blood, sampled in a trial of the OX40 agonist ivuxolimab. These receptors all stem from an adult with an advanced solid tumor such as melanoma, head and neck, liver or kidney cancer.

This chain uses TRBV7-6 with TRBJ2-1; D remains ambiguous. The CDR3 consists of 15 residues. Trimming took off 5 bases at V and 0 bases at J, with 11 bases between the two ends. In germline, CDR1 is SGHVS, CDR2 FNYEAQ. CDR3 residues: CASSLHRTSYNEQFF. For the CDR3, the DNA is TGTGCCAGCAGCCTCCACCGCACCTCCTACAATGAGCAGTTCTTC.

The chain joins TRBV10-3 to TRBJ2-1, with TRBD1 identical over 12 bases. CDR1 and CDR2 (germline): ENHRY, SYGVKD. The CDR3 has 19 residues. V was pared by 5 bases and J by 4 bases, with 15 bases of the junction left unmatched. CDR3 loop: CAISPGQGAGPNLYNEQFF. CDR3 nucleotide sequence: TGTGCCATCAGTCCGGGACAGGGGGCAGGTCCGAACCTATACAATGAGCAGTTCTTC.

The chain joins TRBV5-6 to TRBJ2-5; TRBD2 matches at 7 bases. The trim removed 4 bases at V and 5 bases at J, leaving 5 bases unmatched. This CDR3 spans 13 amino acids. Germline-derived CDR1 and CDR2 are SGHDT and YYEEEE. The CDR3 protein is CASSSGTGETQYF. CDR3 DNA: TGTGCCAGCAGCAGCGGGACTGGGGAGACCCAGTACTTC.

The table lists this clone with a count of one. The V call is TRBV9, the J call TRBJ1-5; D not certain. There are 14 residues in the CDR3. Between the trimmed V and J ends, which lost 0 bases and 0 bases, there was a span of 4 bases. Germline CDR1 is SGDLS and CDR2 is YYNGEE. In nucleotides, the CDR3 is TGTGCCAGCAGCGTAGGCTCTAGCAATCAGCCCCAGCATTTT. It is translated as CASSVGSSNQPQHF.

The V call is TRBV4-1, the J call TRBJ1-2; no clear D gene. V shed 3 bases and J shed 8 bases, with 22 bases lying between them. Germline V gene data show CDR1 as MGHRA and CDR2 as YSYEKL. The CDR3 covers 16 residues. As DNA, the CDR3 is TGCGCCAGCAGCCAGGAACCCAGCGGTTTAGTGAGAGGCTACACCTTC. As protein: CASSQEPSGLVRGYTF.

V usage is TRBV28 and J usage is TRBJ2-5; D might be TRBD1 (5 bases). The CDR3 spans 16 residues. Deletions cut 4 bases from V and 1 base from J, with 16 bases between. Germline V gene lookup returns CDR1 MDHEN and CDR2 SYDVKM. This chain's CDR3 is CASSSGPGMGQETQYF. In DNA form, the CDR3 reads TGTGCCAGCAGTTCAGGGCCAGGGATGGGCCAAGAGACCCAGTACTTC.

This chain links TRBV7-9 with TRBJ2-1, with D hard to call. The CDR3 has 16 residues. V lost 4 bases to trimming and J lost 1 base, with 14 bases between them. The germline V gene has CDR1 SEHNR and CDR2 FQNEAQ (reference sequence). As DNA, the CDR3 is TGTGCCAGCAGCTCCCCTTTCACGGGTTCCTACAATGAGCAGTTCTTC. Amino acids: CASSSPFTGSYNEQFF.

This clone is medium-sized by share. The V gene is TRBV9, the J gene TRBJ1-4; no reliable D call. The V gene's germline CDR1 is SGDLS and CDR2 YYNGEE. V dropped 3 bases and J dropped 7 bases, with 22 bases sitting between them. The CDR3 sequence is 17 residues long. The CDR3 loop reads CASSDPLIVEWIEKLFF. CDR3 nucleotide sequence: TGTGCCAGCAGCGATCCGCTGATCGTGGAGTGGATTGAAAAACTGTTTTTT.

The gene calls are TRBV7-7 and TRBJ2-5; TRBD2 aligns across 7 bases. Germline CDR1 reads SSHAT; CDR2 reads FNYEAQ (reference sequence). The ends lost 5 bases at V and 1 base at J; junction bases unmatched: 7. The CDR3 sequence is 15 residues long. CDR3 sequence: CASSAAGAPQETQYF. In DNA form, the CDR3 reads TGTGCCAGCAGCGCCGCGGGAGCCCCCCAAGAGACCCAGTACTTC.

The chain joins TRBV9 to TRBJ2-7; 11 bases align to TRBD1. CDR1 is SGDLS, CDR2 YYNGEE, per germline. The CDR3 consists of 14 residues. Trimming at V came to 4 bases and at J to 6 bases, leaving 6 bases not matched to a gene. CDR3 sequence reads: CASSPRTGGSEQYF. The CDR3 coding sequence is TGTGCCAGCAGCCCCCGGACAGGGGGCAGCGAGCAGTACTTC.

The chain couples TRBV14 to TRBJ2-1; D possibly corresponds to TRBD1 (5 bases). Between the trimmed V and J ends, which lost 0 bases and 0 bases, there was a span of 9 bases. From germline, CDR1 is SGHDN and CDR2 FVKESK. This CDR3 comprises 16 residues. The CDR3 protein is CASSQDWGFSYNEQFF. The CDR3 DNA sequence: TGTGCCAGCAGCCAAGATTGGGGCTTCTCCTACAATGAGCAGTTCTTC.

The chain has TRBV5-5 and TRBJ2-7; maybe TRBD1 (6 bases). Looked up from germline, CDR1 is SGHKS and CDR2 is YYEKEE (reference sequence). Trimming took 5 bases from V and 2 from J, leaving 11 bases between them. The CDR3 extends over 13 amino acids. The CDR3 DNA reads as TGTGCCAGCAGTTTGCAGGGGACCTACGAGCAGTACTTC. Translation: CASSLQGTYEQYF.

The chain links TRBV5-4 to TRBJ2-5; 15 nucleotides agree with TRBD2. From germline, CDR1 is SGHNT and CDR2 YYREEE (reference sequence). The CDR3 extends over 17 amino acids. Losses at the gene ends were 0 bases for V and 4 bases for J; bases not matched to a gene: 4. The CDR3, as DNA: TGTGCCAGCAGCTTGGGGGGACTAGCGGGAGGCAGAGAGACCCAGTACTTC. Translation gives CASSLGGLAGGRETQYF.

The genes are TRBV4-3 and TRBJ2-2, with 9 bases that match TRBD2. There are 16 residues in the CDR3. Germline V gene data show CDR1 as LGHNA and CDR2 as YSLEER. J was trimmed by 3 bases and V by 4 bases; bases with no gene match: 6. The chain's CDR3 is CASSPSGGTDTGELFF. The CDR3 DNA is TGCGCCAGCAGCCCAAGCGGGGGGACTGACACCGGGGAGCTGTTTTTT.

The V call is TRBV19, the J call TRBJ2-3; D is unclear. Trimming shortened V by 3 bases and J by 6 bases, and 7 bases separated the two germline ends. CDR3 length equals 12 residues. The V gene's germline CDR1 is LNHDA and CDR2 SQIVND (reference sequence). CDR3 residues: CASSIPGDTQYF. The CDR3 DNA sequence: TGTGCCAGTAGTATCCCTGGGGATACGCAGTATTTT.

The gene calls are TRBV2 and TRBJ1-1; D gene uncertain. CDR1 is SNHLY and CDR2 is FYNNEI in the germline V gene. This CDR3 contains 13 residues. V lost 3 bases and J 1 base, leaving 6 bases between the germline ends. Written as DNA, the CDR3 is TGTGCCAGCAGTGAGTGGCAGAACACTGAAGCTTTCTTT. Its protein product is CASSEWQNTEAFF.

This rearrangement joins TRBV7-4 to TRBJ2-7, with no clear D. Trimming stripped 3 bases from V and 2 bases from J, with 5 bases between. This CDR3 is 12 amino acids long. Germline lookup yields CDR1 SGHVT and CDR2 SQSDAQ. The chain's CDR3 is CASSFVPYEQYF. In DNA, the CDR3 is TGTGCCAGCAGCTTCGTTCCCTACGAGCAGTACTTC.

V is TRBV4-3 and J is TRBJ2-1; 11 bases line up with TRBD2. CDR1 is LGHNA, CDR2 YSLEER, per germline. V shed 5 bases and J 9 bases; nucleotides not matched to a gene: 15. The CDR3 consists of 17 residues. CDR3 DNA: TGCGCCAGCAGCAAGGTACTAGCGGGGGCCGAGTGGGGTGAGCAGTTCTTC. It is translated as CASSKVLAGAEWGEQFF.

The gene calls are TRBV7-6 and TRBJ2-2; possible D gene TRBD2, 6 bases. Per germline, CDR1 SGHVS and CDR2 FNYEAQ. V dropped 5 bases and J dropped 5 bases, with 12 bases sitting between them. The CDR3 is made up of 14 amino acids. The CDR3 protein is CASSGGWGTGELFF. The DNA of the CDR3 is TGTGCCAGCAGCGGAGGGTGGGGGACCGGGGAGCTGTTTTTT.

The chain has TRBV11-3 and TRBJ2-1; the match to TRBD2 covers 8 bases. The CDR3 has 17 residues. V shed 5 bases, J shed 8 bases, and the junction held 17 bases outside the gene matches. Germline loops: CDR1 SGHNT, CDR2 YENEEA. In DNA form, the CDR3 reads TGTGCCAGCAGCCCCTGGGGCGGAACGGGGGGGCCGGATGAGCAGTTCTTC. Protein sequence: CASSPWGGTGGPDEQFF.

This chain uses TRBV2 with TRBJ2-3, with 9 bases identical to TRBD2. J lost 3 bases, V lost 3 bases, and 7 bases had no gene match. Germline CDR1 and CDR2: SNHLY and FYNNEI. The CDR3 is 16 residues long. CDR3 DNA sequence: TGTGCCAGCAGTGAGGAGCGGGGGGTTTTTACAGATACGCAGTATTTT. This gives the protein CASSEERGVFTDTQYF.

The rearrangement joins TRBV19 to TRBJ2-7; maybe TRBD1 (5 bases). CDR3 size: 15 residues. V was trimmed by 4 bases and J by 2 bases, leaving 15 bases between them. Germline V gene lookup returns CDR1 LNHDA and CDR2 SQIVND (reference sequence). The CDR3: CASSTSQGATYEQYF. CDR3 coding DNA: TGTGCCAGTAGTACCTCTCAGGGTGCGACCTACGAGCAGTACTTC.

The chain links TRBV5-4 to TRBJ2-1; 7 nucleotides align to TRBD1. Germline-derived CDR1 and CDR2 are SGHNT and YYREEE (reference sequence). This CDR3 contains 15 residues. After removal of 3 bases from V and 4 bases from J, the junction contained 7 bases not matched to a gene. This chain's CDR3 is CASSSRDSLYNEQFF. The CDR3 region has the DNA TGTGCCAGCAGCTCAAGGGACAGTCTATACAATGAGCAGTTCTTC. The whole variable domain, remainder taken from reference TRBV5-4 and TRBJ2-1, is ETGVTQSPTHLIKTRGQQVTLRCSSQSGHNTVSWYQQALGQGPQFIFQYYREEENGRGNFPPRFSGLQFPNYSSELNVNALELDDSALYLCASSSRDSLYNEQFFGPGTRLTVL.

CDR3 sequence (DNA): TGTGCCAGCAGTTACTCAGGGCTGAATCAGCCCCAGCATTTT. It codes for CASSYSGLNQPQHF. The chain combines TRBV27 with TRBJ1-5, with a tentative D call TRBD1 (5 bases). The CDR3 has 14 residues. The germline gives CDR1 MNHEY, CDR2 SMNVEV (reference sequence). Trimming removed 4 bases at V and 4 bases at J, with 11 bases between.

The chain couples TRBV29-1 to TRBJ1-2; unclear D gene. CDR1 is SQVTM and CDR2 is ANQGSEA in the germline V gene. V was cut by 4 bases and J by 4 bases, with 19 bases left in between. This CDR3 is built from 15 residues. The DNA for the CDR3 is TGCAGCGTTGTGCACCACGTGAACCGGGGCTATGGCTACACCTTC. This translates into CSVVHHVNRGYGYTF.

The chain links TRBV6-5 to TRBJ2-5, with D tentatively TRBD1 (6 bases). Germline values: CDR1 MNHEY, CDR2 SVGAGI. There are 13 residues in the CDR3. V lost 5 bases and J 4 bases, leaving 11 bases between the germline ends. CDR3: CASSRQDRETQYF. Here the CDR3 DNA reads TGTGCCAGCAGTAGACAGGATAGAGAGACCCAGTACTTC.

CDR3 in DNA: TGTGCCAGTAGTATCTCCTCGGGGGCGTACACCGGGGAGCTGTTTTTT. It encodes CASSISSGAYTGELFF. The V call is TRBV19, the J call TRBJ2-2, with D tentatively TRBD1 or TRBD2 (6 bases each). The CDR3 is 16 residues long. V lost 3 bases, J lost 3 bases, and 14 bases lay in between. Germline CDR1 LNHDA, CDR2 SQIVND (reference sequence).

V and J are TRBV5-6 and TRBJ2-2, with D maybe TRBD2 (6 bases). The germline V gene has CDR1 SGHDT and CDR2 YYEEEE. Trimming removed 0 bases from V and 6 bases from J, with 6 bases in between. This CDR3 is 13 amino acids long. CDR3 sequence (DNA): TGTGCCAGCAGCTTGGGCGGGGCCGGGGAGCTGTTTTTT. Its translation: CASSLGGAGELFF.

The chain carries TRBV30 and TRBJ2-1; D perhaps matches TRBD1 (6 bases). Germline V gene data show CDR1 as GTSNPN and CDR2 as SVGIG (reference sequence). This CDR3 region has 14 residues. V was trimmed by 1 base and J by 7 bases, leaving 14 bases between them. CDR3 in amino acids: CAWSASNRVNEQFF. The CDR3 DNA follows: TGTGCCTGGAGTGCCTCCAACAGGGTTAATGAGCAGTTCTTC.

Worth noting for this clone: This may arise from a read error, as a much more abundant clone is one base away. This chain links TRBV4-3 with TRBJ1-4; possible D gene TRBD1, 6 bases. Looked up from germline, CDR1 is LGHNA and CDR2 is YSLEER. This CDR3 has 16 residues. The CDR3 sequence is CASSQDLGGLNKKLFF. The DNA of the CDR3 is TGCGCCAGCAGCCAAGATCTAGGGGGGCTTAATAAAAAACTGTTTTTT.